These 26 T cell receptor beta chains originate from one sample sequenced in a study of Graves' ophthalmopathy and Graves' hyperthyroidism. RNA transcripts were the template, and TCR beta CDR3 regions were amplified from them. HTBI primers were employed in first-round RT-PCR, then a second-round multiplex PCR followed. TCRdb itself ran the multiplex PCR reads through MiXCR, one entry per CDR3 protein. Among 340,000 or so distinct CDR3 sequences listed, about a sixth were seen once. The sequenced sample consisted of peripheral blood. These TCRs come from an adult man with Graves' ophthalmopathy.

This clonotype has a handful of counts. V usage is TRBV27 and J usage is TRBJ1-5; D is uncertain. The CDR3 consists of 16 residues. Between the trimmed V and J ends, which lost 4 bases and 0 bases, there was a span of 13 bases. Per germline, CDR1 MNHEY and CDR2 SMNVEV (reference sequence). The CDR3 loop is CASSSPTWNSNQPQHF. Here the CDR3 DNA reads TGTGCCAGCAGTTCCCCCACGTGGAATAGCAATCAGCCCCAGCATTTT.

In this sample, this clonotype turned up many times. The J gene is TRBJ1-2, the V gene TRBV6-5, with 10 bases identical to TRBD1. The ends lost 0 bases at V and 3 bases at J; junction bases unmatched: 4. The V gene's germline CDR1 is MNHEY and CDR2 SVGAGI. CDR3 size: 16 residues. The CDR3 coding sequence is TGTGCCAGCAGTTACTCGAGGACAGGGGGTGACTATGGCTACACCTTC. Translating it yields CASSYSRTGGDYGYTF.

This clonotype was recorded many times. The chain uses TRBV24-1 and TRBJ2-2; 7 nucleotides line up with TRBD1. The germline V gene has CDR1 KGHDR and CDR2 SFDVKD. With V trimmed by 7 bases and J by 0 bases, 1 base remained unmatched. The CDR3 loop spans 14 amino acids. The CDR3 region is CATRDRSNTGELFF. The CDR3 nucleotides are TGTGCCACCAGGGACAGGTCGAACACCGGGGAGCTGTTTTTT.

This clonotype was observed many times. This rearrangement joins TRBV6-1 to TRBJ1-5, with D tentatively TRBD1 (5 bases). Germline loops: CDR1 MNHNS, CDR2 SASEGT. V gave up 6 bases and J gave up 0 bases, with 12 bases separating them. This CDR3 comprises 15 residues. CDR3 sequence (DNA): TGTGCCAGCAGAGAGGGGTGGAATAGCAATCAGCCCCAGCATTTT. Amino acids: CASREGWNSNQPQHF.

This clonotype was seen ten or more times. The J gene is TRBJ1-5, the V gene TRBV30, with D unclear. The CDR3 covers 15 residues. With 2 bases removed from V and 0 bases from J, the gap between germline ends came to 11 bases. Germline V gene lookup returns CDR1 GTSNPN and CDR2 SVGIG (reference sequence). CDR3 DNA sequence: TGTGCCTGGAGTTCATCAAGCTATAGCAATCAGCCCCAGCATTTT. It is translated as CAWSSSSYSNQPQHF. Full variable domain (missing parts from reference TRBV30 and TRBJ1-5): SQTIHQWPATLVQPVGSPLSLECTVEGTSNPNLYWYRQAAGRGLQLLFYSVGIGQISSEVPQNLSASRPQDRQFILSSKKLLLSDSGFYLCAWSSSSYSNQPQHFGDGTRLSIL.

V gene TRBV28 combines with J gene TRBJ1-5; no reliable D call. Germline CDR1 reads MDHEN; CDR2 reads SYDVKM. Trimming took 8 bases from V and 7 from J, leaving 15 bases between them. The length of the CDR3 is 13 residues. Here the CDR3 DNA reads TGTGCCAGCCACGCTGGGGTTTGGCAGCCCCAGCATTTT. This codes for CASHAGVWQPQHF.

The chain carries TRBV4-1 and TRBJ2-7; no reliable D call. In germline, CDR1 is MGHRA, CDR2 YSYEKL. V lost 1 base and J 0 bases, leaving 13 bases between the germline ends. This CDR3 is 16 amino acids long. As DNA, the CDR3 is TGCGCCAGCAGCCAAGTCGCTTTTTCCAGCTCCTACGAGCAGTACTTC. Protein: CASSQVAFSSSYEQYF.

This clonotype was detected many times. This chain uses TRBV6-2 or TRBV6-3 with TRBJ2-2; no firm D call. This CDR3 has 13 residues. Germline V gene sequence: CDR1 MNHEY, CDR2 SVGEGT. Trimming took off 7 bases at V and 6 bases at J, with 12 bases between the two ends. The CDR3 nucleotides are TGTGCCAGCATCCGAGATATTCCCGGGGAGCTGTTTTTT. It is translated as CASIRDIPGELFF.

This clonotype was detected many times. This sequence joins TRBV6-2 or TRBV6-3 and TRBJ2-6, with TRBD1 matching 8 bases. CDR3 length: 17 residues. Trimming removed 2 bases from V and 3 bases from J; junction bases left unmatched: 6. Germline-derived CDR1 and CDR2 are MNHEY and SVGEGT. This chain's CDR3 is CASSYGQGARGANVLTF. In nucleotides, the CDR3 is TGTGCCAGCAGTTACGGGCAGGGGGCGCGTGGGGCCAACGTCCTGACTTTC.

This clonotype has a handful of counts. Since a much larger clone is just one base distant, this may be a read error. This is likely a read error, given that the CDR3 carries no conserved phenylalanine or tryptophan at its end. V is TRBV4-1 and J is TRBJ1-5; D is perhaps TRBD1 (5 bases). The CDR3 length is 14 residues. Trimming shortened V by 3 bases and J by 2 bases, and 8 bases separated the two germline ends. The germline V gene has CDR1 MGHRA and CDR2 YSYEKL. CDR3 protein: CASSQGEGNQPQHL. The CDR3 DNA reads as TGCGCCAGCAGCCAGGGGGAGGGCAATCAGCCCCAGCATCTT.

This clonotype has at least ten counts. The chain recombines TRBV24-1 with TRBJ2-2; 7 bases are a match to TRBD1. CDR3 length: 15 amino acids. V gave up 0 bases and J gave up 6 bases; unmatched junction bases: 3. Germline V gene lookup returns CDR1 KGHDR and CDR2 SFDVKD. This CDR3 reads CATSDLRTGSGELFF. Here the CDR3 DNA reads TGTGCCACCAGTGATTTGAGGACAGGATCCGGGGAGCTGTTTTTT.

In the case of this clonotype: This clone may be a read error of a much larger clone one base away. The chain combines TRBV12-3 or TRBV12-4 with TRBJ2-4, with 7 bases lining up with TRBD1. This CDR3 spans 18 amino acids. CDR3 DNA: TGTGCCAGCAGTTTTGAGGACAGGCTCTGTGGGGCCAAAAACGTTCAGTACTTC. Translating it yields CASSFEDRLCGAKNVQYF.

This clonotype appeared many times. The chain combines TRBV6-2 or TRBV6-3 with TRBJ2-7, with TRBD2 matching 13 bases. Germline assignment: CDR1 MNHEY and CDR2 SVGEGT. Trimming cost V 0 bases and J 3 bases; bases outside gene matches: 8. The CDR3 is 18 amino acids. The CDR3 DNA reads as TGTGCCAGCAGTTACTCCGGGACTAGCGGGACCTCAGGCTACGAGCAGTACTTC. Translation gives CASSYSGTSGTSGYEQYF.

For this clonotype: Just one base apart from a much larger clone, this may be a read error. V usage is TRBV6-2 or TRBV6-3 and J usage is TRBJ2-7; TRBD1 matches at 7 bases. Germline loops: CDR1 MNHEY, CDR2 SVGEGT. The CDR3 spans 12 residues. Unmatched junction bases numbered 10, after V lost 5 bases and J lost 12 bases. The CDR3: CASSRDSSKGYF. In DNA form, the CDR3 reads TGTGCCAGCAGTAGGGACAGCTCAAAGGGGTACTTC.

This clonotype occurred many times. The chain links TRBV20-1 to TRBJ2-5; D possibly corresponds to TRBD1 (5 bases). Germline assignment: CDR1 DFQATT and CDR2 SNEGSKA (reference sequence). This CDR3 is 13 amino acids long. V dropped 6 bases and J dropped 3 bases, with 14 bases sitting between them. The CDR3 sequence is CSANSPREETQYF. CDR3 sequence (DNA): TGCAGTGCGAACTCCCCCAGGGAAGAGACCCAGTACTTC.

This clonotype was recorded at least ten times. This chain connects TRBV11-1 to TRBJ2-5; 8 bases match TRBD2. The germline CDR1 and CDR2 sequences are SGHAT and FQDESV (reference sequence). The CDR3 loop spans 15 amino acids. The V gene end was trimmed by 2 bases and the J gene end by 2 bases; junction bases not matched to a gene: 4. The CDR3 is CASSLSGRGQETQYF. In DNA, the CDR3 is TGTGCCAGCAGCTTAAGCGGGAGAGGACAAGAGACCCAGTACTTC.

The sample holds many counts of this clonotype. The V and J genes are TRBV6-2 or TRBV6-3 and TRBJ2-5, with 7 bases aligning to TRBD2. Germline V lookup: CDR1 MNHEY, CDR2 SVGEGT. There are 13 residues in the CDR3. Losses at the gene ends were 8 bases for V and 4 bases for J; bases not matched to a gene: 7. The CDR3: CASEWGGTETQYF. The DNA of the CDR3 is TGTGCCAGCGAATGGGGGGGTACAGAGACCCAGTACTTC.

The sample holds many counts of this clonotype. The chain links TRBV27 to TRBJ1-2; D might be TRBD1 (6 bases). The CDR3 length is 13 residues. Germline V lookup: CDR1 MNHEY, CDR2 SMNVEV (reference sequence). V lost 2 bases and J lost 8, with 12 bases in between. The CDR3 loop reads CASSLTQGTGYTF. The DNA for the CDR3 is TGTGCCAGCAGTTTAACTCAGGGGACGGGCTACACCTTC.

This clonotype was seen repeatedly, ten times or more. CDR3 nucleotide sequence: TGCGCCAGCAGCCACACATCAGGGAGCTCTGGAAACACCATATATTTT. Protein: CASSHTSGSSGNTIYF. The chain joins TRBV4-3 to TRBJ1-3; TRBD1 is a possible D gene (5 bases). The CDR3 spans 16 residues. Trimming left V 3 bases short and J 0 bases short, with 12 bases between. CDR1 and CDR2 from the germline V gene are LGHNA and YSLEER.

This clonotype was seen repeatedly, ten times or more. J is TRBJ2-6 and V is TRBV20-1; 13 bases agree with TRBD2. Per the germline V gene, CDR1 is DFQATT and CDR2 is SNEGSKA (reference sequence). The CDR3 is made up of 18 amino acids. The ends lost 6 bases at V and 2 bases at J; junction bases unmatched: 10. The CDR3: CSAPLAGGPLAGANVLTF. The CDR3 nucleotides read TGCAGTGCCCCACTAGCGGGGGGGCCTTTGGCTGGGGCCAACGTCCTGACTTTC.

In this sample, this clonotype turned up a few times. This rearrangement joins TRBV24-1 to TRBJ2-2, with 12 nucleotides matching TRBD2. Germline loops: CDR1 KGHDR, CDR2 SFDVKD. V trimming: 3 bases; J trimming: 3 bases; junction bases outside the gene matches: 7. The CDR3 runs to 18 residues. The CDR3 sequence: CATSDPSSGGAYTGELFF. The CDR3 region has the DNA TGTGCCACCAGTGATCCATCTAGCGGGGGGGCCTACACCGGGGAGCTGTTTTTT.

The J gene is TRBJ2-7, the V gene TRBV6-5; the match to TRBD1 covers 8 bases. The V gene end was trimmed by 0 bases and the J gene end by 9 bases; junction bases not matched to a gene: 13. CDR1 and CDR2 from the germline V gene are MNHEY and SVGAGI. The CDR3 has 16 amino acids. The CDR3 DNA reads TGTGCCAGCAGTTACTCAACCGGGACAGGCGTCGGCGGGCAGTACTTC. This translates into CASSYSTGTGVGGQYF.

The chain employs TRBV6-1 and TRBJ2-7; D unclear. The CDR3 runs to 16 residues. Germline V gives CDR1 MNHNS, CDR2 SASEGT. V gave up 0 bases and J gave up 3 bases, with 15 bases separating them. This chain's CDR3 is CASSEADFEVYYEQYF. Written as DNA, the CDR3 is TGTGCCAGCAGTGAAGCAGACTTTGAAGTCTACTACGAGCAGTACTTC.

This clonotype has a single count. V and J are TRBV20-1 and TRBJ2-5, with TRBD1 identical over 8 bases. Unmatched junction bases numbered 11, after V lost 5 bases and J lost 6 bases. Germline V CDR1 and CDR2: DFQATT, SNEGSKA (reference sequence). The CDR3 extends over 14 amino acids. CDR3 in DNA: TGCAGTGCTGGGGCAGGACAGGGTTTAAAGACCCAGTACTTC. Its translation: CSAGAGQGLKTQYF.

This clonotype was seen ten or more times. The rearrangement joins TRBV19 to TRBJ1-1; the D gene is possibly TRBD1 (6 bases). V gave up 6 bases and J gave up 5 bases, with 13 bases separating them. CDR1 is LNHDA, CDR2 SQIVND, per germline (reference sequence). The CDR3 length is 13 residues. The CDR3 coding sequence is TGTGCCAGTAGGAGGGGGATCGGGACTGAAGCTTTCTTT. Translation gives CASRRGIGTEAFF.

This clonotype was detected many times. This chain's CDR3 is CASRGEGLAGTGEQYF. Written as DNA, the CDR3 is TGCGCCAGCAGGGGCGAGGGACTAGCGGGAACGGGCGAGCAGTACTTC. This rearrangement joins TRBV10-1 to TRBJ2-7; TRBD2 matches at 13 bases. CDR3 length: 16 residues. Trimming took 6 bases from V and 6 from J; bases not matched to a gene: 11. From germline, CDR1 is WNHNN and CDR2 SYGVQD (reference sequence).